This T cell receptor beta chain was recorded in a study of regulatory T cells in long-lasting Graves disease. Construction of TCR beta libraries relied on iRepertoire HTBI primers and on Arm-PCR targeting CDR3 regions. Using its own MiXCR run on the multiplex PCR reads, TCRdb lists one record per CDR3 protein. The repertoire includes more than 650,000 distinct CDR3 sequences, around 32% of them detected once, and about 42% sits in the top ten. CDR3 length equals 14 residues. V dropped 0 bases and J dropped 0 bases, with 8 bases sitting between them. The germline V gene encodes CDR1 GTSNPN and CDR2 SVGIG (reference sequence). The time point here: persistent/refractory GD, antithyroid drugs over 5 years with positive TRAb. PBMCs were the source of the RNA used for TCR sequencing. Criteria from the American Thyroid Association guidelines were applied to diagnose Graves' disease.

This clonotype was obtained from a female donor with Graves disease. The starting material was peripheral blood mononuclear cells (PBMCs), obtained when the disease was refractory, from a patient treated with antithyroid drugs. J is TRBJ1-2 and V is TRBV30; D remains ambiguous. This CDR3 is CAWSVQDANYGYTF. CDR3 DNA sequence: TGTGCCTGGAGTGTTCAGGATGCTAACTATGGCTACACCTTC.